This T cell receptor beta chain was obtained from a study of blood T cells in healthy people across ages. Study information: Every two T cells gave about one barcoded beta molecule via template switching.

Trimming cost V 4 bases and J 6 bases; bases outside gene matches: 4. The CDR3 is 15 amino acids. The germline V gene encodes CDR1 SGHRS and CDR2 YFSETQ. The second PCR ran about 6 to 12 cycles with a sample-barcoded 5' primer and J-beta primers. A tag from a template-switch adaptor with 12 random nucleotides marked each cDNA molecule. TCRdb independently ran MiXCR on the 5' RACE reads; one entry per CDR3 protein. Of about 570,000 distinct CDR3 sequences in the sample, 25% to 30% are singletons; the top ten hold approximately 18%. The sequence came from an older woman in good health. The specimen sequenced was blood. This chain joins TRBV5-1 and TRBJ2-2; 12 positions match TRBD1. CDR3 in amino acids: CASSKGQGASGELFF. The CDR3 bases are TGCGCCAGCAGCAAGGGACAGGGGGCGTCCGGGGAGCTGTTTTTT.